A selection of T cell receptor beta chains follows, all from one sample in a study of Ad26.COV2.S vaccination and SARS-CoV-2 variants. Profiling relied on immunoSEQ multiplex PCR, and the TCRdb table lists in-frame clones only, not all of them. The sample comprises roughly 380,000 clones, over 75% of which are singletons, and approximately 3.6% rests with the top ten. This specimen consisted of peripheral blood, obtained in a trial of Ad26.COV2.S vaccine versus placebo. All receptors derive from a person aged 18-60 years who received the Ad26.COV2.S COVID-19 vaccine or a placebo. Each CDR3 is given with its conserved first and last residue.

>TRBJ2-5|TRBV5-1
CASSYGQGGETQYF
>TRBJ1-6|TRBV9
CASSAGGQGNSPLHF
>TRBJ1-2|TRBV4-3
CASSQEPGTGRGGYTF
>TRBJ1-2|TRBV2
CASSEGDRAYGYTF
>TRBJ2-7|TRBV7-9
CASSAPGQGHEQYF
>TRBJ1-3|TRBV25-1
CASSAYSGNTIYF
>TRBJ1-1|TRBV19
CASSKDRGLWNTEAFF
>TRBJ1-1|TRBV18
CASSPGPEATEAFF
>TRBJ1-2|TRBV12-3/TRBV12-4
CASSPDRVGYTF
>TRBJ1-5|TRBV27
CASSSLVGQPQHF
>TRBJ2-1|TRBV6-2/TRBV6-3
CASSYPNNEQFF
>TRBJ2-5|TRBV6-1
CASRESGARTVETQYF
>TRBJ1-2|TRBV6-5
CASSMGEGGYTF
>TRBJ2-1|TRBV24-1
CATSDRMNEQFF
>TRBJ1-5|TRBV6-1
CASLPGHSNQPQHF
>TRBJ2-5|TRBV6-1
CASSEAGQETQYF
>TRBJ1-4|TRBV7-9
CASSPTDNEKLFF
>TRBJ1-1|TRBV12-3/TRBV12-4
CASSPANTEAFF
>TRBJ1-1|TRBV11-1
CASSLGINTEAFF
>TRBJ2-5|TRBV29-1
CSVEGAGGGETQYF
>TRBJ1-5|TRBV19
CASSSGGQPQHF
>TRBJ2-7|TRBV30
CAWSVSWGSGYEQYF
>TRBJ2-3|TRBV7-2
CASSLTAVRGDTQYF
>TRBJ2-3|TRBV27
CASGGTYLADTQYF
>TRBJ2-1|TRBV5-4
CASRIRGGNYNEQFF
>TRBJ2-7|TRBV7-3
CASSLTTDSYEQYF
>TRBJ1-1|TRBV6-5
CASSYRVNTEAFF
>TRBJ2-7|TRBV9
CASSVAPASFDRVTYEQYF
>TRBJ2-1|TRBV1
CTSSQGLAGDNEQFF
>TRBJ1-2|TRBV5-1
CASSPDRGGGYTF
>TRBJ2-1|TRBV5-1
CASSLAGARHGEQFF
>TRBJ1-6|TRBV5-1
CASSFQGDDNSPLHF
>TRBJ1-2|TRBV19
CASSIERTVYGYTF
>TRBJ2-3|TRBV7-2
CASSYSGGGNTQYF
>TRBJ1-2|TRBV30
CAWSVRVRGYTF
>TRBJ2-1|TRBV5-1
CASSFSSTNNEQFF
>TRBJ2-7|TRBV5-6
CASSLAGLPGEQYF
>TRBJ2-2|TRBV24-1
CATSARPGELFF
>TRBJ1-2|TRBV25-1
CASSATDRANYGYTF
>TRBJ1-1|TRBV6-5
CASSPPDRVGEAFF
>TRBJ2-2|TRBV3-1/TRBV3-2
CASSQEGGMNTGELFF
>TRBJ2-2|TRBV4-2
CASSQEQGGGELFF
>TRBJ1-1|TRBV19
CASSLQSSNTEAFF
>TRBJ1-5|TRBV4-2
CASSLTKSQPQHF
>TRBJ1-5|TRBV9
CASSADGTNQPQHF
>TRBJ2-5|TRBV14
CASSQDRLGRPPHF
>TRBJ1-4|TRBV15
CATSRDSGQIRSEKLFF
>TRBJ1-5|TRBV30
CAWSGGQGNQPQHF
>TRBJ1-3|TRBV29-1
CSVEAGMDSSGNTIYF
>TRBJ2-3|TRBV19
CASKLTGTPGDTQYF